The present entry profiles one T cell receptor beta chain with its context. The table lists this clonotype with a few counts. No cognate antigen has been identified for it. Base quality data are lacking; no much larger clone is found one base away. V loses 0 bases of germline sequence and J loses 9 bases, and the interval between the two ends is 9 bases. The CDR3 contains 12 residues, cysteine and phenylalanine counted. Left in the record is the CDR3 DNA by itself, 36 bases read in frame from the first base. CDR1 and CDR2 were assigned from the germline V gene as MNHNS and SASEGT. The data were obtained in a study of human T cells and chemical hapten exposure (dated by TCRdb to 2020 to 2023). About the study as a whole: Libraries were pooled for sequencing, and variation in per-sample TCR yields was attributed mainly to small differences in library volumes within the pool. Peripheral blood TCR repertoire changes were tracked in vivo in alopecia patients during primary and secondary sensitization to the hapten diphenylcyclopropenone (DPC). Both TCR alpha and TCR beta chains were sequenced from each blood RNA sample. On the study overall, not on this receptor specifically: Repeated subsampling changed both the strength of the expansion versus patch-test correlation and the threshold at which that correlation became significant. DPC sensitization did not change the number of TCRs with a frequency above 1 in 1000, and there was no evidence of changes in global repertoire structure.

The method behind the library was RACE. The sequencing machine was a NextSeq 500. During library preparation, unique molecular identifiers were attached to individual cDNA molecules so that TCRs could be counted quantitatively and reproducibly. The study's own analysis went as follows. Samples had a median of 95,638 TCRs, with a range from about 23,224 to 700,000. V, J and CDR3 annotation of the TCR reads was carried out using the Decombinator software suite. To make PS versus PT1 abundance plots, every sample was subsampled to the same number of TCRs (28,000). Expanded TCRs were defined as absent before sensitization and observed at least eight times at the 2-week time point. TCRdb passed the public sequencing reads through fastp at Q25 and MiXCR, retaining productive beta sequences. Each entry is one CDR3 protein sequence, shown with its most common DNA and genes. These V and J calls rely on TCRdb rather than the paper's analysis. The sample contains around 130,000 distinct CDR3 sequences, approximately 9.5% of them found a single time. Roughly 1.8% of the sample lies in the top ten.

What the time point label conveys for this sample: healthy volunteer bleed at 2 weeks. Unfractionated whole blood was collected in Tempus Blood RNA tubes, and total RNA was extracted from that blood. Four or five healthy volunteers were used as TCR sequencing controls and were bled at day 0, 2 weeks and 6 weeks. This clonotype was obtained from a male donor in good health. Some clones in this sample may be carry-over from other donors' samples. Sequenced: whole blood. Rearrangement joined TRBV6-1 to TRBJ2-7; no D segment can be confidently identified. CDR3 sequence: CASSEAGSRQYF. The sequenced DNA is TGTGCCAGCAGTGAAGCGGGTTCCCGGCAGTACTTC.